This TCR beta chain was documented in a study of T cell changes during pregnancy in multiple sclerosis (dated by TCRdb to between 2018 and 2020). Turning to the overall study: The study examined how the T cell repertoire changed over the course of pregnancy in women with multiple sclerosis.

CDR1 and CDR2 are read off the germline V gene (reference sequence) as DFQATT and SNEGSKA. The CDR3 runs 10 residues from the cysteine to the phenylalanine. The read is trimmed to its CDR3 DNA, 30 bases read in frame from base 1. V loses 5 bases, J loses 8 bases, and the germline ends lie 7 bases apart. Receptor amplification or capture employed the immunoSEQ multiplex PCR assay. As stored in TCRdb, this immuneACCESS dataset retains in-frame rearrangements with V and J assigned. A fraction of the clones does not appear; measured against another copy, unresolved V genes explain less than half of the discrepancy, and the remainder lacks a known reason. Counted in this sample were about 110,000 clones; roughly nine tenths of them appeared once. Jointly, the top ten make up approximately 3.7% of the sample. Worth noting for this clone: Its target antigen remains unknown. Per-base qualities were not stored, and no clone one base away is much larger.

Sequenced here: peripheral blood, sampled after pregnancy. The chain links TRBV20-1 with TRBJ2-1; the D region possibly corresponds to TRBD2 (5 bases align). This TCR came from a female donor with multiple sclerosis, enrolled in a pregnancy study. The DNA reads TGCAGTGCTCGGGAAGATGAGCAGTTCTTC. It specifies CSAREDEQFF.